This T cell receptor beta chain comes out of a study of CD8+ T cells in alopecia areata. Documented treatment: oral pan-JAK inhibitor, 5-10 mg twice daily. Trimming cost V 4 bases and J 9 bases, with 19 bases left between them. The germline gives CDR1 LNHDA, CDR2 SQIVND (reference sequence). This CDR3 has 15 residues. cDNA reverse transcribed from extracted RNA served as the sequencing template. Some clones are missing from TCRdb's copy, which holds only in-frame ones; the method was immunoSEQ multiplex PCR. Altogether about 180,000 clones are present, about 61% being singletons, with the ten largest covering around 16%.

The sequences come from CD4+ T cells sorted from blood, collected at approximately week 55, from a patient treated with tofacitinib. The receptor was isolated from a human donor with alopecia areata. This sequence joins TRBV19 and TRBJ1-5, with TRBD1 as a possible D gene (5 bases). CDR3 loop: CASSNRDRIMRPQHF. CDR3 DNA: TGTGCCAGTAGTAACCGGGACCGAATAATGCGGCCCCAGCATTTT. The full variable domain, in which reference TRBV19 and TRBJ1-5 provide the parts outside the CDR3, is DGGITQSPKYLFRKEGQNVTLSCEQNLNHDAMYWYRQDPGQGLRLIYYSQIVNDFQKGDIAEGYSVSREKKESFPLTVTSAQKNPTAFYLCASSNRDRIMRPQHFGDGTRLSIL.